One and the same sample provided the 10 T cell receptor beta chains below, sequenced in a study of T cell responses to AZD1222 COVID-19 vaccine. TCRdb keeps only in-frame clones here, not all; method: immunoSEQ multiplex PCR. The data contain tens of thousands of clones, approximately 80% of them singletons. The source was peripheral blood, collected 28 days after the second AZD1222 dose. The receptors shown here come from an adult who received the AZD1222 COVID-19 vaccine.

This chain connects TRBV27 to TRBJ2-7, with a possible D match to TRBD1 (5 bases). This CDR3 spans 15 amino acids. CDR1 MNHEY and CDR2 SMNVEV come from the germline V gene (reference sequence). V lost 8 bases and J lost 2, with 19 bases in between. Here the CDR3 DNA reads TGTGCCAGCGGACCCATGGGGCCACCCGCCTACGAGCAGTACGTC. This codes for CASGPMGPPAYEQYV.

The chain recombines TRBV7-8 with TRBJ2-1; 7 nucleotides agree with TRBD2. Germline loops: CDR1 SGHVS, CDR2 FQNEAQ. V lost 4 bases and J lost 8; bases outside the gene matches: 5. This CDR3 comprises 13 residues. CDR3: CASSYGRVDEQFF. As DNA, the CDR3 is TGTGCCAGCAGCTATGGGAGGGTAGATGAGCAGTTCTTC.

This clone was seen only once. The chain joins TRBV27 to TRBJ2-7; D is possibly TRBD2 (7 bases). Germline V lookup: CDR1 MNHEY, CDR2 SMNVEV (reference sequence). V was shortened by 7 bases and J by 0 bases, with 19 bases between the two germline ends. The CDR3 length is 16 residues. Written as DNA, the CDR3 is TGTGCCAGCACCATGAGGGGGGGTATTAGCTCCTACGAGCAGTACTTC. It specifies CASTMRGGISSYEQYF.

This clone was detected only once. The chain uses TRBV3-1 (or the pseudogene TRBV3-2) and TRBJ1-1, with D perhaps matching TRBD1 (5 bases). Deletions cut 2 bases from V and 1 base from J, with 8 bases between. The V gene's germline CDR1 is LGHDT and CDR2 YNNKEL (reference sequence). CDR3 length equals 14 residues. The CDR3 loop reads CASSQQGPNTEAFF. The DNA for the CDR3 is TGTGCCAGCAGCCAACAGGGACCGAACACTGAAGCTTTCTTT.

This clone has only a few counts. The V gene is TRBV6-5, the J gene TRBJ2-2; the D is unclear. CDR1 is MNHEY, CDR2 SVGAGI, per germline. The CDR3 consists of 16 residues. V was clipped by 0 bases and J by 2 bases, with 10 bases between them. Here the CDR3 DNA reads TGTGCCAGCAGTTACTCTAGACGAACCAACACCGGGGAGCTGTTTTTT. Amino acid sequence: CASSYSRRTNTGELFF.

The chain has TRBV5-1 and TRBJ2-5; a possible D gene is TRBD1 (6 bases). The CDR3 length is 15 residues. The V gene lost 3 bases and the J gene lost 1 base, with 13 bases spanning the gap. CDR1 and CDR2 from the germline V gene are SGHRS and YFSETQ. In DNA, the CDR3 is TGCGCCAGCAGCTGGTCTCCGACAGGCCAAGAGACCCAGTACTTC. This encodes CASSWSPTGQETQYF.

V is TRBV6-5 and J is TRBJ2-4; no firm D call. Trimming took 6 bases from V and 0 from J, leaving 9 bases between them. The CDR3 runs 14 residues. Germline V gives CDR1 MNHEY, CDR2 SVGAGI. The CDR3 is CASRLHGAKNIQYF. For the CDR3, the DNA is TGTGCCAGCAGACTACATGGAGCCAAAAACATTCAGTACTTC.

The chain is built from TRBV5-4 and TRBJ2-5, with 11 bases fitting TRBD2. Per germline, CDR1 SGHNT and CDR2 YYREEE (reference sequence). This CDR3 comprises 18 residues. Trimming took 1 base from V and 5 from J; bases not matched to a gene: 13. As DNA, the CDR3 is TGTGCCAGCAGCTTGATAGAAGGTAGCGGGGGGGTATTGGAGACCCAGTACTTC. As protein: CASSLIEGSGGVLETQYF.

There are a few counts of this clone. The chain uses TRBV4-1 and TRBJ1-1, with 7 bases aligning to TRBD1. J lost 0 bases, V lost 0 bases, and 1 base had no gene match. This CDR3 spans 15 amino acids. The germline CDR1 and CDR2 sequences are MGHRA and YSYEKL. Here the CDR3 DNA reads TGCGCCAGCAGCCAAGAAGGGGGCCTGAACACTGAAGCTTTCTTT. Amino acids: CASSQEGGLNTEAFF.

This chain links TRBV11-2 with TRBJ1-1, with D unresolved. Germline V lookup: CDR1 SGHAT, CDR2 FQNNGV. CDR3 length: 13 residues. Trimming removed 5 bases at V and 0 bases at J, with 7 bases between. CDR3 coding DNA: TGTGCCAGCAGCCTAGGGCTGAACACTGAAGCTTTCTTT. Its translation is CASSLGLNTEAFF.